The 29 T cell receptor beta chains in this list originate from one sample, sequenced in a study of T-cell reconstitution after alpha-beta-depleted transplantation in children. Unique molecular identifiers were incorporated into the prepared TCRbeta library. From the PCR reads, TCRdb called clonotypes with MiXCR, one entry per CDR3 protein. Of over 200,000 distinct CDR3 sequences listed, approximately 15% are singletons. The source material was PBMCs, mostly from graft donor cells, sampled 360 days after TCRalphabeta/CD19-depleted stem cell transplant. The receptors originated from a male patient between 2 and 10 years old who had a stem cell transplant for acute lymphoblastic leukemia, so the T cells may come from the graft donor.

This clonotype was seen only a few times. The rearrangement uses TRBV12-3 or TRBV12-4 and TRBJ1-5, with D unclear. V was cut by 4 bases and J by 2 bases, with 9 bases left in between. The CDR3 is made up of 14 amino acids. The chain's CDR3 is CASSSGARNQPQHF. The DNA for the CDR3 is TGTGCCAGCAGTTCGGGAGCACGCAATCAGCCCCAGCATTTT.

CDR3 sequence: CASSPGGLNTGELFF. For the CDR3, the DNA is TGTGCCAGCAGCCCGGGGGGCCTCAACACCGGGGAGCTGTTTTTT. The chain carries TRBV7-6 and TRBJ2-2, with D possibly being TRBD2 (7 bases). V lost 5 bases and J lost 2, with 12 bases in between. Germline-derived CDR1 and CDR2 are SGHVS and FNYEAQ. CDR3 size: 15 residues.

The chain combines TRBV7-8 with TRBJ1-2; D might be TRBD1 (6 bases). Germline V gene lookup returns CDR1 SGHVS and CDR2 FQNEAQ. V lost 5 bases, J lost 10 bases, and 20 bases lay in between. The CDR3 spans 14 residues. The CDR3, as DNA: TGTGCCAGCAGCCCGGGGGCAGGGAACAATGCCTACACCTTC. It codes for CASSPGAGNNAYTF.

This clonotype was seen a few times. The CDR3 reads CASQSINFLTF. In DNA, the CDR3 is TGTGCCAGCCAGAGTATTAATTTCCTGACTTTC. V gene TRBV9 combines with J gene TRBJ2-6; D uncertain. Trimming removed 7 bases at V and 14 bases at J, with 13 bases between. Germline CDR1 reads SGDLS; CDR2 reads YYNGEE. The CDR3 spans 11 residues.

This clonotype turned up a few times. The rearrangement uses TRBV20-1 and TRBJ1-1; no reliable D call. This CDR3 spans 15 amino acids. Germline CDR1 and CDR2: DFQATT and SNEGSKA (reference sequence). Trimming left V 6 bases short and J 1 base short, with 18 bases between. CDR3 sequence: CSAYRGGLGNTEAFF. DNA for the CDR3: TGCAGTGCCTACCGAGGTGGGCTCGGGAACACTGAAGCTTTCTTT.

The table lists this clonotype with a few counts. The CDR3 sequence is CASSPYGPPIDEQFF. DNA for the CDR3: TGTGCCAGCAGTCCTTACGGCCCGCCAATCGATGAGCAGTTCTTC. V gene TRBV27 combines with J gene TRBJ2-1; D call uncertain. This CDR3 has 15 amino acids. Looked up from germline, CDR1 is MNHEY and CDR2 is SMNVEV (reference sequence). Trimming shortened V by 5 bases and J by 8 bases, and 19 bases separated the two germline ends.

The V gene is TRBV29-1, the J gene TRBJ2-3, with no clear D. The length of the CDR3 is 14 residues. Germline V lookup: CDR1 SQVTM, CDR2 ANQGSEA. V shed 8 bases and J shed 2 bases, with 17 bases lying between them. The CDR3 bases are TGCAGCCCAACGAGACAACTCTTCACAGATACGCAGTATTTT. Translated: CSPTRQLFTDTQYF.

This clonotype was seen repeatedly, ten times or more. The V and J genes are TRBV12-3 or TRBV12-4 and TRBJ2-7; D remains ambiguous. Trimming took off 2 bases at V and 3 bases at J, with 8 bases between the two ends. The CDR3 runs 13 residues. Here the CDR3 reads CASSLLGDYEQYF. The DNA for the CDR3 is TGTGCCAGCAGTTTACTCGGAGACTACGAGCAGTACTTC.

The chain carries TRBV9 and TRBJ2-2; D remains unclear. The CDR3 contains 15 residues. Trimming removed 4 bases from V and 0 bases from J, with 10 bases in between. Looked up from germline, CDR1 is SGDLS and CDR2 is YYNGEE. The CDR3 loop is CASSSLRSNTGELFF. In nucleotides, the CDR3 is TGTGCCAGCAGCAGCCTGAGGTCGAACACCGGGGAGCTGTTTTTT.

In this sample, this clonotype turned up many times. The V and J genes are TRBV21-1 and TRBJ2-7. TRBV21-1 is a listed pseudogene. The CDR3 contains 10 residues. As DNA, the CDR3 is TGTGCCAGCAGCACTTACGAGCAGTACTTC. It encodes CASSTYEQYF.

This clonotype was seen a handful of times. This chain connects TRBV6-5 to TRBJ2-2, with a possible D match to TRBD1 (6 bases). CDR3 size: 14 residues. Germline loops: CDR1 MNHEY, CDR2 SVGAGI. The V and J ends lost 4 bases and 0 bases respectively, with 6 bases between them. CDR3 region: CASSWTANTGELFF. CDR3 DNA sequence: TGTGCCAGCAGTTGGACAGCGAACACCGGGGAGCTGTTTTTT.

There are a few counts of this clonotype. V usage is TRBV6-2 or TRBV6-3 and J usage is TRBJ2-7; D might be TRBD1 (7 bases). The V end was cut by 2 bases, the J end by 2 bases, with 19 bases between. The CDR3 runs to 17 residues. Per the germline V gene, CDR1 is MNHEY and CDR2 is SVGEGT. The DNA of the CDR3 is TGTGCCAGCAGTTACCCCATGGAGGGACAGAGCCCCTACGAGCAGTACTTC. Translated, it gives CASSYPMEGQSPYEQYF.

The rearrangement joins TRBV7-2 to TRBJ1-4, with 7 bases aligning to TRBD1. V trimming: 1 base; J trimming: 8 bases; junction bases outside the gene matches: 7. This CDR3 contains 15 residues. Germline V gives CDR1 SGHTA, CDR2 FQGNSA. Written as DNA, the CDR3 is TGTGCCAGCAGCTTAGGGAGGGGGCTGGGAGAAAAACTGTTTTTT. Translation: CASSLGRGLGEKLFF.

The V gene is TRBV28, the J gene TRBJ2-4; a possible D gene is TRBD2 (5 bases). Germline V gene lookup returns CDR1 MDHEN and CDR2 SYDVKM. The CDR3 sequence is 13 residues long. V lost 3 bases to trimming and J lost 6 bases, with 9 bases between them. CDR3 loop: CASSLGRINIQYF. CDR3 sequence (DNA): TGTGCCAGCAGTTTGGGGAGAATAAACATTCAGTACTTC.

V is TRBV7-7 and J is TRBJ2-5; possibly TRBD2 for D (6 bases). V lost 5 bases to trimming and J lost 7 bases, with 11 bases between them. Germline V gives CDR1 SSHAT, CDR2 FNYEAQ (reference sequence). The CDR3 is 12 amino acids. The CDR3 is CASSPTGGTQYF. CDR3 nucleotide sequence: TGTGCCAGCAGCCCCACCGGGGGGACCCAGTACTTC.

The V and J genes are TRBV29-1 and TRBJ2-1; tentative D call: TRBD1 (5 bases). The germline V and J ends were trimmed by 2 bases and 2 bases, with 7 bases remaining between them. CDR3 size: 13 residues. Germline-derived CDR1 and CDR2 are SQVTM and ANQGSEA. In DNA, the CDR3 is TGCAGCGTTGAAACAGGCACCTACAATGAGCAGTTCTTC. This codes for CSVETGTYNEQFF.

V is TRBV7-2 and J is TRBJ1-2; 8 bases are a match to TRBD1. CDR1 is SGHTA and CDR2 is FQGNSA in the germline V gene. The CDR3 is 14 residues long. Losses at the gene ends were 5 bases for V and 8 bases for J; bases not matched to a gene: 10. The chain's CDR3 is CASSLSPPGGGYTF. DNA for the CDR3: TGTGCCAGCAGCCTTTCACCTCCAGGGGGCGGCTACACCTTC.

This clonotype came up a few times. The rearrangement joins TRBV11-2 to TRBJ2-3; TRBD2 matches at 12 bases. The V and J ends lost 0 bases and 4 bases, in that order; junction bases with no gene match: 5. Germline lookup yields CDR1 SGHAT and CDR2 FQNNGV. The CDR3 has 17 residues. CDR3: CASSLDRASGGADTQYF. CDR3 coding DNA: TGTGCCAGCAGCTTAGATCGGGCTAGCGGGGGGGCAGATACGCAGTATTTT. The whole variable domain, filled in from reference TRBV11-2 and TRBJ2-3, reads EAGVAQSPRYKIIEKRQSVAFWCNPISGHATLYWYQQILGQGPKLLIQFQNNGVVDDSQLPKDRFSAERLKGVDSTLKIQPAKLEDSAVYLCASSLDRASGGADTQYFGPGTRLTVL.

This clonotype has a handful of counts. The genes are TRBV7-9 and TRBJ1-1; 8 nucleotides line up with TRBD1. J lost 5 bases, V lost 4 bases, and 6 bases had no gene match. Germline V gene sequence: CDR1 SEHNR, CDR2 FQNEAQ (reference sequence). There are 14 residues in the CDR3. The CDR3 is CASSYHRGETEAFF. CDR3 coding DNA: TGTGCCAGCAGCTATCACAGGGGGGAAACTGAAGCTTTCTTT.

The V call is TRBV30, the J call TRBJ1-4; D uncertain. Germline V gene data show CDR1 as GTSNPN and CDR2 as SVGIG (reference sequence). The CDR3 totals 13 residues. Trimming stripped 0 bases from V and 7 bases from J, with 9 bases between. The CDR3 region has the DNA TGTGCCTGGAGTGTAGGTCCGTTTGAAAAACTGTTTTTT. This gives the protein CAWSVGPFEKLFF. Supplemented by reference TRBV30 and TRBJ1-4, the full variable domain reads SQTIHQWPATLVQPVGSPLSLECTVEGTSNPNLYWYRQAAGRGLQLLFYSVGIGQISSEVPQNLSASRPQDRQFILSSKKLLLSDSGFYLCAWSVGPFEKLFFGSGTQLSVL.

This chain connects TRBV5-1 to TRBJ2-7; 9 positions match TRBD1. This CDR3 region has 13 residues. The germline gives CDR1 SGHRS, CDR2 YFSETQ. V lost 3 bases to trimming and J lost 3 bases; unmatched junction nucleotides: 1. The CDR3 nucleotides read TGCGCCAGCAGCTGGGGACAGGGCTACGAGCAGTACTTC. It encodes CASSWGQGYEQYF.

This clonotype occurred a few times. V usage is TRBV28 and J usage is TRBJ2-1; TRBD2 matches 7 bases. The CDR3 covers 14 residues. After removal of 5 bases from V and 7 bases from J, the junction contained 8 bases not matched to a gene. Germline values: CDR1 MDHEN, CDR2 SYDVKM. The chain's CDR3 is CASSPAGATNEQFF. In DNA, the CDR3 is TGTGCCAGCAGTCCGGCGGGAGCAACGAATGAGCAGTTCTTC.

The gene calls are TRBV12-3 or TRBV12-4 and TRBJ2-2, with 8 nucleotides matching TRBD2. V lost 4 bases, J lost 0 bases, and 7 bases stayed unmatched. The CDR3 runs 17 residues. The CDR3 DNA reads as TGTGCCAGCAGTTACGGACTAGCCATCGCGAACACCGGGGAGCTGTTTTTT. Its protein product is CASSYGLAIANTGELFF.

The rearrangement uses TRBV9 and TRBJ2-5, with 10 bases aligning to TRBD2. V lost 5 bases, J lost 5 bases, and 9 bases stayed unmatched. CDR3 length: 15 residues. CDR1 and CDR2 (germline): SGDLS, YYNGEE. The CDR3 loop is CASRASGGAGETQYF. DNA of the CDR3: TGTGCCAGCAGAGCCAGCGGGGGGGCCGGGGAGACCCAGTACTTC.

The chain carries TRBV5-1 and TRBJ2-7, with D perhaps matching TRBD1 (5 bases). The CDR3 length is 16 residues. Trimming removed 1 base from V and 5 bases from J, with 19 bases in between. CDR1 is SGHRS, CDR2 YFSETQ, per germline. Here the CDR3 DNA reads TGCGCCAGCAGCTTGCTTGACAGTCCCTGGGCCGACGAGCAGTACTTC. Translation gives CASSLLDSPWADEQYF.

This clonotype has a handful of counts. This sequence joins TRBV5-6 and TRBJ1-2; D call uncertain. CDR3 size: 13 residues. Trimming shortened V by 2 bases and J by 1 base, and 6 bases separated the two germline ends. Germline V gives CDR1 SGHDT, CDR2 YYEEEE. CDR3 nucleotides: TGTGCCAGCAGCTTAGCGAATAACTATGGCTACACCTTC. Protein: CASSLANNYGYTF.

The chain carries TRBV29-1 and TRBJ2-5, with 10 positions matching TRBD1. CDR3 size: 12 residues. Germline loops: CDR1 SQVTM, CDR2 ANQGSEA. V dropped 7 bases and J dropped 4; count of bases not matched to a gene: 3. This CDR3 reads CSGDRGGETQYF. The CDR3 DNA reads TGCAGCGGGGACAGGGGTGGAGAGACCCAGTACTTC.

This chain uses TRBV9 with TRBJ1-2; no clear D. CDR1 is SGDLS and CDR2 is YYNGEE in the germline V gene. V lost 1 base to trimming and J lost 5 bases, with 15 bases between them. The CDR3 runs 15 residues. In DNA, the CDR3 is TGTGCCAGCAGCGTATCGGCCTCGGCGGGGTATGGCTACACCTTC. This codes for CASSVSASAGYGYTF.

This sequence joins TRBV12-3 or TRBV12-4 and TRBJ2-1; unclear D gene. CDR3 size: 14 residues. Trimming shortened V by 10 bases and J by 8 bases, and 21 bases separated the two germline ends. DNA of the CDR3: TGTGCCATCATGATAAGGTTGCTAGTCGATGAGCAGTTCTTC. Residues: CAIMIRLLVDEQFF.